This T cell receptor (beta chain) appears in the sequencing data of a study of blood T cells in healthy people across ages. Trimming took off 5 bases at V and 7 bases at J, with 22 bases between the two ends. Germline CDR1 SGHKS, CDR2 YYEKEE (reference sequence). This CDR3 is built from 17 residues. It was with a sample-barcoded 5' primer and a J-beta primer mix that a second PCR of about 6 to 12 cycles was run. TCRdb redid the calling of the 5' RACE reads with MiXCR, one entry per CDR3 protein. In the table there are around 940,000 distinct CDR3 sequences, just over 50% of which are singletons. The gene calls are TRBV5-5 and TRBJ1-6; no definite D call. The origin of this receptor is a woman aged 60-75 years in good health. The sequenced sample was blood. This chain's CDR3 is CASSLRPLDGTNSPLHF. In DNA form, the CDR3 reads TGTGCCAGCAGTCTGCGCCCTTTGGACGGAACAAATTCACCCCTCCACTTT.